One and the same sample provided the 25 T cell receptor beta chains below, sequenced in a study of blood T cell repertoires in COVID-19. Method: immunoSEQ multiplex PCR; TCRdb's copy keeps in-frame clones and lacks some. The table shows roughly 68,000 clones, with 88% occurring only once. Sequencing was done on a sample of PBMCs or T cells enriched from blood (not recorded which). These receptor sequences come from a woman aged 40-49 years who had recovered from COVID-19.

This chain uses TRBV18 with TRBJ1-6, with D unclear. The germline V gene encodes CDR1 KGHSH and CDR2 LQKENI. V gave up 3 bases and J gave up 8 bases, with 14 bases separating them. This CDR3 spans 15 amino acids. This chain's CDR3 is CASSPLGSGDSPLHF. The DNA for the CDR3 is TGTGCCAGCTCACCCCTAGGGAGCGGGGATTCACCCCTCCACTTT.

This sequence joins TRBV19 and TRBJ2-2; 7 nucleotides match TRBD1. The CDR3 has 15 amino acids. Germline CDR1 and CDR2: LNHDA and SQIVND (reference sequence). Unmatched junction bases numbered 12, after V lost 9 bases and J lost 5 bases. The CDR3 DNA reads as TGTGCCAGCTCAACGAGACAGGGAAGGACCGGGGAGCTGTTTTTT. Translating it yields CASSTRQGRTGELFF.

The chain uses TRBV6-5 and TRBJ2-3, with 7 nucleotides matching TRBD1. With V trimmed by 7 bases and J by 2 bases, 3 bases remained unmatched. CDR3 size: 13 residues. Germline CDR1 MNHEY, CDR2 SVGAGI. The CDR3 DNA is TGTGCCAGCACGGGACAGTACACAGATACGCAGTATTTT. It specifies CASTGQYTDTQYF.

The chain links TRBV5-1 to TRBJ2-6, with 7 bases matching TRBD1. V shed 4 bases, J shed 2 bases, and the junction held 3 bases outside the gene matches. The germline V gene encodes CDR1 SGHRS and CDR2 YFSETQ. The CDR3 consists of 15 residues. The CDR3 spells CASSADRAGANVLTF. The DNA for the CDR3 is TGCGCCAGCAGCGCCGACAGGGCTGGGGCCAACGTCCTGACTTTC.

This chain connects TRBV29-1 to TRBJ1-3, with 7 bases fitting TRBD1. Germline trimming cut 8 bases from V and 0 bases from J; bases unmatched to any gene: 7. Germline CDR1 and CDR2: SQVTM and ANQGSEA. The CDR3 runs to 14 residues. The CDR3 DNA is TGCAGCATTCAGGACAGGAGCTCTGGAAACACCATATATTTT. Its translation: CSIQDRSSGNTIYF.

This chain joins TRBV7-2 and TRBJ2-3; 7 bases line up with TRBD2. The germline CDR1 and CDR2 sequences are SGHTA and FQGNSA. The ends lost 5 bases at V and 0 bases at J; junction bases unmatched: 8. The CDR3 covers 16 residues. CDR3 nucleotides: TGTGCCAGCAGCCTACTAGCGTTCGCTAGCACAGATACGCAGTATTTT. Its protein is CASSLLAFASTDTQYF.

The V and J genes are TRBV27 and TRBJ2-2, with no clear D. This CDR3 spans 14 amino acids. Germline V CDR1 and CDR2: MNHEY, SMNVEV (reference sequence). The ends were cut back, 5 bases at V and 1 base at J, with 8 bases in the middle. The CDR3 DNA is TGTGCCAGCAGTCTCCTTAGGAACACCGGGGAGCTGTTTTTT. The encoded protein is CASSLLRNTGELFF.

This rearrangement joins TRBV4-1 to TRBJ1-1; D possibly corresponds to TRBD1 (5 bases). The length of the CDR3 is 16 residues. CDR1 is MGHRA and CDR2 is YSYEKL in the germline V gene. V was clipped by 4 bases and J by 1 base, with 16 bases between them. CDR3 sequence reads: CASSPESSGGNTEAFF. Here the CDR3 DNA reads TGCGCCAGCAGCCCTGAGTCATCCGGGGGGAACACTGAAGCTTTCTTT.

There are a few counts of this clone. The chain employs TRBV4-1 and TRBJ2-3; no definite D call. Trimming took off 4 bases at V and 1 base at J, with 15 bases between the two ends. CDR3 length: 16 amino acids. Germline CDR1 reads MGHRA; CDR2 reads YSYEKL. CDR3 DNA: TGCGCCAGCAGCCCCTTGCTTAGCTCTCGCACAGATACGCAGTATTTT. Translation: CASSPLLSSRTDTQYF.

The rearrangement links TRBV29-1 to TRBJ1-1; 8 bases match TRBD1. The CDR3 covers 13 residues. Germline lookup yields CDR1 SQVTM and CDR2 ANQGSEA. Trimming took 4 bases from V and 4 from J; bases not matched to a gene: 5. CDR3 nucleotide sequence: TGCAGCGTTGCCACAGGGGGGGGCACTGAAGCTTTCTTT. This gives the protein CSVATGGGTEAFF.

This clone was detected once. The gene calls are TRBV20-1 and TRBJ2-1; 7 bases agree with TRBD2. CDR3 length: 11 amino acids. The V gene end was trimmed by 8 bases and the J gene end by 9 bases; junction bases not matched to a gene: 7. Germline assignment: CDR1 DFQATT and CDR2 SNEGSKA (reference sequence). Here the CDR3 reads CSSQRGGEQFF. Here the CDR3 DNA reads TGCAGTTCTCAACGCGGGGGTGAGCAGTTCTTC.

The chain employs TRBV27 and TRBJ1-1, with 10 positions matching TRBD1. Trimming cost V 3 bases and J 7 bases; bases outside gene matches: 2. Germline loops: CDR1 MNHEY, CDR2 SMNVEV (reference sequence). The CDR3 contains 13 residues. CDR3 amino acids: CASSFWDRGEAFF. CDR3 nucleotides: TGTGCCAGCAGTTTCTGGGACAGGGGTGAAGCTTTCTTT.

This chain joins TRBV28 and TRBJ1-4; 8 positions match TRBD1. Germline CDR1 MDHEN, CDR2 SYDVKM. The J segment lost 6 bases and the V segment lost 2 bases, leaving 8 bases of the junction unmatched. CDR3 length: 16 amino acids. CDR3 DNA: TGTGCCAGCAGTTTAACTGGGACAGGAGGAGATGAAAAACTGTTTTTT. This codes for CASSLTGTGGDEKLFF.

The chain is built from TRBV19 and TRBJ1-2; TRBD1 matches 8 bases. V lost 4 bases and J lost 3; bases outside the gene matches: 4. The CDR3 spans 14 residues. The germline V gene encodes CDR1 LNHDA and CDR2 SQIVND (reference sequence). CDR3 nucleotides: TGTGCCAGTAGTAGCTCGACAGGGGACTATGGCTACACCTTC. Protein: CASSSSTGDYGYTF.

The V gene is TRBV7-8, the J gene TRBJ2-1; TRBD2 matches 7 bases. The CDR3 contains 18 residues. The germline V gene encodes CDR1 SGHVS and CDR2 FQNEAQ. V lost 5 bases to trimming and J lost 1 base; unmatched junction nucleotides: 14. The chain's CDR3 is CASSTPRGGGLSYNEQFF. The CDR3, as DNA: TGTGCCAGCAGCACCCCCCGGGGCGGGGGTTTGTCCTACAATGAGCAGTTCTTC.

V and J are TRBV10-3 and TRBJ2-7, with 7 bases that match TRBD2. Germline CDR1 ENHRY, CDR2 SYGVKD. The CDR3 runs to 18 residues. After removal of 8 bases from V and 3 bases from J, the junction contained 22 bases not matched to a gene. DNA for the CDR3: TGTGCCATCCGAGCCGGGACTACCGACCGAGACTTACGCTACGAGCAGTACTTC. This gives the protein CAIRAGTTDRDLRYEQYF.

CDR3 DNA: TGTGCCAGCAGTGAAGCCGGGGGTACTGAAGCTTTCTTT. This codes for CASSEAGGTEAFF. V usage is TRBV6-1 and J usage is TRBJ1-1; TRBD1 might be the D (5 bases). V lost 0 bases and J lost 5, with 7 bases in between. This CDR3 region has 13 residues. Germline V CDR1 and CDR2: MNHNS, SASEGT.

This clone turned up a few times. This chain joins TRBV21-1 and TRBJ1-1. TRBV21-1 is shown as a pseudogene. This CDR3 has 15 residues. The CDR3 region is CASSKAPGGDTEAFF. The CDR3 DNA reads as TGTGCCAGCAGCAAAGCTCCGGGGGGAGACACTGAAGCTTTCTTT.

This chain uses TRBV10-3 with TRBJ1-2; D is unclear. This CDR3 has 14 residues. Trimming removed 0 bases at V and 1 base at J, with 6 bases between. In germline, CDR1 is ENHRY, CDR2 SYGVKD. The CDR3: CAISESGVNYGYTF. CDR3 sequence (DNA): TGTGCCATCAGTGAGTCCGGGGTTAACTATGGCTACACCTTC.

CDR3 residues: CASSWQRFHTDTQYF. CDR3 nucleotide sequence: TGTGCCAGCAGTTGGCAGCGGTTCCACACAGATACGCAGTATTTT. V is TRBV6-5 and J is TRBJ2-3; a weak D match, TRBD2 (5 bases). Trimming removed 4 bases at V and 2 bases at J, with 13 bases between. Germline V gives CDR1 MNHEY, CDR2 SVGAGI. This CDR3 contains 15 residues.

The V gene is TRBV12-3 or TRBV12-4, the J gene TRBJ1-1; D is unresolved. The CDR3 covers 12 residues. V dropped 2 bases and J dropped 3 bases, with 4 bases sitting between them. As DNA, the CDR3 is TGTGCCAGCAGTTTACCCTACACTGAAGCTTTCTTT. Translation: CASSLPYTEAFF.

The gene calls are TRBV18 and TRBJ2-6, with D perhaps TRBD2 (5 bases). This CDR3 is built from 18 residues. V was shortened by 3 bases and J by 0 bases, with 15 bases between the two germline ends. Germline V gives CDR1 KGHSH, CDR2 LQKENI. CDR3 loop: CASSPRAGVSSGANVLTF. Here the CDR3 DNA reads TGTGCCAGCTCACCGAGGGCAGGCGTTAGCTCTGGGGCCAACGTCCTGACTTTC.

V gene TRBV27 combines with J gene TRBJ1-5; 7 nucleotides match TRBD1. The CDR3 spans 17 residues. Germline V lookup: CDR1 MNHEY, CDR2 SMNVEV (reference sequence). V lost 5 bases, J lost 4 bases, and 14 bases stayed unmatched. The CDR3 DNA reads TGTGCCAGCAGTGCCCGTTCGACAGGGACGTTAAATCAGCCCCAGCATTTT. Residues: CASSARSTGTLNQPQHF.

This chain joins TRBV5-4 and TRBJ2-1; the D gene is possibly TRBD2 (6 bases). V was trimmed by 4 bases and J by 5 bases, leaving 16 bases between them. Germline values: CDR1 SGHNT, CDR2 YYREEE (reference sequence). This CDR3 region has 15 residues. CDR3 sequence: CASSLGLKGDNEQFF. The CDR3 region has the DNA TGTGCCAGCAGCCTCGGACTAAAGGGAGACAATGAGCAGTTCTTC.

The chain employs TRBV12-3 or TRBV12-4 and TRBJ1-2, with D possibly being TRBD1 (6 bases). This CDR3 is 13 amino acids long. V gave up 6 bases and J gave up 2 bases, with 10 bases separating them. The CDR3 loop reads CASSRDINYGYTF. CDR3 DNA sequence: TGTGCCAGCAGCCGGGACATAAACTATGGCTACACCTTC.